This T cell receptor beta chain originates from a study of CD8+ T cells in alopecia areata (dated by TCRdb to 2016 to 2018). Notes on the research overall: Treated patients were enrolled in an open-label pilot trial of oral tofacitinib at 5 to 10 mg twice daily for moderate-to-severe alopecia areata. Disease severity in treated patients was measured with the SALT score, which quantifies the percentage of affected scalp surface area. The RNA source kit depended on sample type: the PAXgene miRNA kit for fixed scalp, the miRNeasy kit for PBMCs, and the RNeasy kit for mouse skin. In both human patients and the C3H/HeJ mouse model, the study applied high-throughput TCRbeta sequencing to look at T cell clonal expansion in alopecia areata. Biopsies were taken from tofacitinib-treated patients at baseline and at 4 and 24 weeks of treatment, and a later scalp biopsy was taken in several of the tofacitinib-treated patients. Scalp tissue and sorted CD4+ and CD8+ peripheral blood T cells from patchy and totalis/universalis alopecia areata patients and from healthy controls were covered by human TCRbeta sequencing. Patients received tofacitinib for 6 to 18 months and were then followed off drug for 6 months to check for delayed response and recurrence. Scalp clonality was compared across normal scalp (n=4), patchy alopecia areata scalp (n=8), and alopecia totalis/universalis scalp (n=8). immunoSEQ multiplex PCR using 35 Vbeta forward primers and 13 Jbeta reverse primers was used to amplify TCRbeta CDR3 regions.

Study-wide conclusions, independent of this receptor: Because the treated cohort was small and included a single nonresponder, larger studies are needed to assess links between baseline CD8+ expansion and response. TCR sequences shared between patients were less clear than in mice, possibly partly because of HLA diversity in the patient population. Many expanded lesional clones were found to persist in scalp and blood during tofacitinib treatment, and relapse after treatment cessation may be partly explained by this persistence. Tofacitinib significantly decreased scalp clonality and the number of expanded CD8+ clones among the top 100 scalp clones. Scalp TCR repertoire analysis is complicated because resident alphabeta T cells in normal human skin are also sequenced, whereas mouse skin is dominated by gammadelta T cells. Lesional scalp, especially in alopecia totalis/universalis, showed higher clonality and more expanded CD8+ clones than normal scalp, suggesting antigenic drive.

CDR1 and CDR2, per the germline V gene (reference sequence), are MNHNY and SVGAGI. The CDR3 covers 14 residues, taking in both the cysteine and the phenylalanine. This entry keeps only the CDR3 DNA: 42 bases, framed from base 1. V is reduced by 6 bases and J by 2 bases, leaving a spacing of 12 bases between them. Libraries were built with the immunoSEQ multiplex PCR assay. RNA was extracted from all samples and reverse transcribed into cDNA, which served as template for TCR sequencing. SuperScript III was used to make first-strand cDNA, primed with a 2:1 mix of oligo-dT and random hexamers. A synthetic immune receptor repertoire was used to assess amplification bias, and residual bias was removed computationally. The authors' analysis ran thus. Raw reads were preprocessed for error removal, and CDR3 was defined according to IMGT conventions as running from the conserved cysteine to phenylalanine. Clonality was computed as 1 minus the Shannon entropy, with the entropy normalized by log2 of the number of productive unique TCRs. Scalp TCRbeta sequences were cross-referenced with sorted blood CD4 and CD8 repertoires so that the CD4 or CD8 identity of scalp clones could be inferred. TCRdb's version of the immuneACCESS table is confined to in-frame rearrangements and falls short of the full clone set. An unresolved V gene accounts for under half of the shortfall where checked; the remainder is of unknown origin. V and J calls and clone size are copied from that table; D and trimming were computed from the DNA. In all, the sample holds 200,000 or so clones, and 58% of those were seen once. Of the sample, under 7% falls within the top ten clones.

Concerning this clone itself: No cognate antigen has been identified for it. Within one base of it there is no much larger clone, and no base qualities were kept.

The sample's time point, from its label and the paper: roughly 24 weeks on oral tofacitinib. The sample's treatment or condition label, decoded: oral pan-JAK inhibitor, 5-10 mg twice daily. From alopecia areata patients, peripheral blood was collected along with lesional scalp punch biopsies. PBMCs were isolated by density centrifugation and stained for CD3, CD4 and CD8, and CD4+ and CD8+ T cells were sorted on a FACSAria. The sequencing used CD4+ T cells sorted from blood, collected at week 24, from a patient treated with tofacitinib. The rearrangement combines TRBV6-6 with TRBJ2-3, with the identity of the D gene unclear. The clonotype comes from a human donor with alopecia areata. The CDR3 region reads CASRRLQNTDTQYF. The bases read TGTGCCAGCAGAAGATTACAGAACACAGATACGCAGTATTTT.